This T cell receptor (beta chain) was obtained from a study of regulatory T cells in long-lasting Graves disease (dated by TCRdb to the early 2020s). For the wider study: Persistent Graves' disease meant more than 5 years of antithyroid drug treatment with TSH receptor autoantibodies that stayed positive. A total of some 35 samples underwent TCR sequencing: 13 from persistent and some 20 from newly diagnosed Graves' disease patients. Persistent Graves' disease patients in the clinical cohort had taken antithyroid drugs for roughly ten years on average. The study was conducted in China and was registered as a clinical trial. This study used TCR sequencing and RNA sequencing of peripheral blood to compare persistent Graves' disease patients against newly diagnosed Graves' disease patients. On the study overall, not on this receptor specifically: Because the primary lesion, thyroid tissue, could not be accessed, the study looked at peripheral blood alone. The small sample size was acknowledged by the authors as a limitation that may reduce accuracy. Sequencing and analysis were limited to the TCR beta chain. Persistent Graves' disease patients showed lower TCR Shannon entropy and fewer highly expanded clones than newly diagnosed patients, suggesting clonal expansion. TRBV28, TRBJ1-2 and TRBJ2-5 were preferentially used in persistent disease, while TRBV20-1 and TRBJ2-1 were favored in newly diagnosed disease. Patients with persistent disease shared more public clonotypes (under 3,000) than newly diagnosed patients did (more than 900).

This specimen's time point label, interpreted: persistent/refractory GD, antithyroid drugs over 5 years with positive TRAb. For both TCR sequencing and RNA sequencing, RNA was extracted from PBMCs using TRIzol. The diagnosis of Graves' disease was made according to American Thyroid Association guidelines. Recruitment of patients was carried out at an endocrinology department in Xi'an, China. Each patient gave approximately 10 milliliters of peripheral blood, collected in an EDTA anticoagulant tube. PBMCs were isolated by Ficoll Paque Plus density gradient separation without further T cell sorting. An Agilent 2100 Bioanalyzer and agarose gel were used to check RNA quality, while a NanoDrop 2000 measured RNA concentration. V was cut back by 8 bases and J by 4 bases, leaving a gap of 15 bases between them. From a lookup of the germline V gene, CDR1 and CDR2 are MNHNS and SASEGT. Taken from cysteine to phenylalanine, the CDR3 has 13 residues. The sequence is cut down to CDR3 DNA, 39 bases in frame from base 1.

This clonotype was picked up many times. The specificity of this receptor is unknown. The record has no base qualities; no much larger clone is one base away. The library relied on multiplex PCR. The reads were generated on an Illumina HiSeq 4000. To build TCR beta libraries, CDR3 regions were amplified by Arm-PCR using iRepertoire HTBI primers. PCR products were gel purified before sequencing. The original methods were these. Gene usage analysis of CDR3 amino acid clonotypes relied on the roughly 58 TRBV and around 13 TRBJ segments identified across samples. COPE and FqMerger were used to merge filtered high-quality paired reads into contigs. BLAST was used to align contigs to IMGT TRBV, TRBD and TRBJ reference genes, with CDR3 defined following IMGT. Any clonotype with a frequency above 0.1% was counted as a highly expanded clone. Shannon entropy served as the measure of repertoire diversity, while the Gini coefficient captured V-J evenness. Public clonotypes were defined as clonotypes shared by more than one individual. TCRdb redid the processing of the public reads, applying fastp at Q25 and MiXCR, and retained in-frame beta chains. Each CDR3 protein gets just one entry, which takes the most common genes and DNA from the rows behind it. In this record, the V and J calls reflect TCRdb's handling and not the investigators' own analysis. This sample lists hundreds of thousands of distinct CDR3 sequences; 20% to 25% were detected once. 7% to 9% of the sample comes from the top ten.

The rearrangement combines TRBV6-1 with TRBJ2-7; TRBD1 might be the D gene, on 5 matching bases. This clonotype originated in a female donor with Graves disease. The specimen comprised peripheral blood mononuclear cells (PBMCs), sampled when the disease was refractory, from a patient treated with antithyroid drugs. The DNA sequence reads TGTGCCAGCCGAAACACAGGAATATACGAGCAGTACTTC. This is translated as CASRNTGIYEQYF.